These T cell receptor beta chains were read from a single sample in a study of blood T cell repertoires in COVID-19. Data came from immunoSEQ multiplex PCR; TCRdb stores just in-frame clones and leaves some out. In the table there are roughly 270,000 clones, 88% of which are singletons. The sample consisted of peripheral blood. All receptors come from a man aged 18 to 30 with active or convalescent COVID-19. CDR3s include the opening cysteine and the closing phenylalanine or tryptophan. A D gene is named only where the DNA matches it firmly. For some rows the clone size is stated as once, few or many, or as a class when expanded; others skip it.

length,D,size,V,J,CDR3,DNA
13,.,.,TRBV5-1,TRBJ2-3,CASSLAVRESQYF,TGCGCCAGCAGCTTGGCCGTCAGGGAATCGCAGTATTTT
14,TRBD1,.,TRBV7-9,TRBJ1-2,CASSLAEAGGGYTF,TGTGCCAGCAGCTTAGCCGAGGCAGGGGGCGGCTACACCTTC
19,TRBD1,once,TRBV4-3,TRBJ2-1,CASSQGSPSNRGPDNEQFF,TGCGCCAGCAGCCAGGGGTCCCCATCTAACAGGGGCCCGGACAATGAGCAGTTCTTC
13,.,once,TRBV27,TRBJ1-2,CASSLWPSQGYTF,TGTGCCAGCAGTTTATGGCCCTCTCAGGGCTACACCTTC
16,TRBD1,.,TRBV27,TRBJ1-6,CASSKPLAGGLSPLHF,TGTGCCAGCAGTAAACCCCTGGCAGGGGGCCTTTCACCCCTCCACTTT
16,TRBD1,.,TRBV10-3,TRBJ1-2,CAISDHPTGVSYGYTF,TGTGCCATCAGTGACCACCCGACAGGGGTTAGTTATGGCTACACCTTC
14,.,.,TRBV7-8,TRBJ1-5,CASSRGGKYQPQHF,TGTGCCAGCAGCCGAGGAGGAAAGTATCAGCCCCAGCATTTT
16,.,.,TRBV9,TRBJ2-3,CASSVRDSYATDTQYF,TGTGCCAGCAGCGTACGGGACTCCTATGCGACAGATACGCAGTATTTT
14,.,.,TRBV7-9,TRBJ1-1,CASSFRPMNTEAFF,TGTGCCAGCAGCTTCAGGCCCATGAACACTGAAGCTTTCTTT
15,TRBD1,.,TRBV5-1,TRBJ1-1,CASSMGQAFNYEAFF,TGCGCCAGCAGTATGGGACAGGCCTTCAATTATGAAGCTTTCTTT
16,TRBD1,.,TRBV19,TRBJ1-2,CATRTAGGASLGGYTF,TGTGCCACCAGGACAGCAGGGGGCGCCTCCTTAGGTGGCTACACCTTC
18,.,.,TRBV7-2,TRBJ2-4,CASSLGSLQGLYKNIQYF,TGTGCCAGCAGCTTAGGATCGTTACAGGGATTGTACAAAAACATTCAGTACTTC
14,.,.,TRBV7-6,TRBJ2-7,CASSTGTVAYEQYF,TGTGCCAGCAGCACCGGGACTGTAGCCTACGAGCAGTACTTC
16,.,.,TRBV6-1,TRBJ1-2,CASSATPRAGSYGYTF,TGTGCCAGCAGTGCCACCCCGCGGGCTGGGAGCTATGGCTACACCTTC
15,.,.,TRBV18,TRBJ2-7,CASSPIGISGQEQYF,TGTGCCAGCTCACCAATCGGGATATCTGGTCAAGAGCAGTACTTC
18,TRBD1,.,TRBV4-1,TRBJ1-2,CASSQREGQGSVNYGYTF,TGCGCCAGCAGCCAGCGTGAGGGACAGGGAAGTGTTAACTATGGCTACACCTTC
11,.,.,TRBV19,TRBJ1-4,CASKLNEKLFF,TGTGCCAGTAAGCTTAATGAAAAACTGTTTTTT
15,TRBD2,.,TRBV4-1,TRBJ2-5,CASSQGLAGGGTQYF,TGCGCCAGCAGCCAAGGACTAGCGGGGGGAGGCACCCAGTACTTC
17,TRBD1,.,TRBV29-1,TRBJ2-3,CSVEGTNQDRGTDTQYF,TGCAGCGTTGAAGGGACCAATCAGGACAGGGGCACAGATACGCAGTATTTT
15,.,.,TRBV18,TRBJ2-7,CASSPLQRGQAEQYF,TGTGCCAGCTCACCACTCCAGCGGGGACAGGCCGAGCAGTACTTC
14,.,.,TRBV7-9,TRBJ1-4,CASSSGATNEKLFF,TGTGCCAGCAGCTCAGGGGCAACTAATGAAAAACTGTTTTTT
16,.,.,TRBV4-1,TRBJ1-1,CASSQEWRVLNTEAFF,TGCGCCAGCAGCCAAGAATGGCGGGTTCTGAACACTGAAGCTTTCTTT
14,TRBD1,few,TRBV15,TRBJ1-1,CATSPGGGNTEAFF,TGTGCCACCAGCCCAGGGGGCGGGAACACTGAAGCTTTCTTT
14,.,.,TRBV18,TRBJ1-5,CASSPQGVDQPQHF,TGTGCCAGCTCACCACAGGGGGTAGACCAGCCCCAGCATTTT
14,TRBD1,.,TRBV6-5,TRBJ1-2,CASRGTGENYGYTF,TGTGCCAGCAGGGGGACAGGGGAGAACTATGGCTACACCTTC
14,TRBD1,.,TRBV4-1,TRBJ1-4,CASSHPGQGDVRFF,TGCGCCAGCAGCCACCCGGGACAGGGGGATGTACGGTTTTTT
16,.,.,TRBV11-1,TRBJ2-5,CASRAQGGGKQETQYF,TGTGCCAGCAGAGCCCAAGGGGGCGGGAAACAAGAGACCCAGTACTTC
13,.,.,TRBV24-1,TRBJ2-2,CATEKTDTGELFF,TGTGCCACCGAGAAGACAGACACCGGGGAGCTGTTTTTT
15,.,.,TRBV21-1,TRBJ1-1,CASSRPEDRDTEAFF,TGTGCCAGCAGCCGCCCTGAGGACAGGGACACTGAAGCTTTCTTT
15,.,.,TRBV10-3,TRBJ1-2,CAISEGQGPNYGYTF,TGTGCCATCAGTGAGGGGCAGGGGCCAAACTATGGCTACACCTTC
14,.,.,TRBV28,TRBJ1-6,CASSLGQPNSPLHF,TGTGCCAGCAGTCTTGGACAGCCCAATTCACCCCTCCACTTT
16,TRBD1,few,TRBV6-1,TRBJ1-5,CASSENRGLSNQPQHF,TGTGCCAGCAGTGAAAACAGGGGGCTTAGCAATCAGCCCCAGCATTTT
15,.,.,TRBV12-2,TRBJ2-3,CASRYRAGSTDTQYF,TGTGCAAGTCGCTATCGGGCGGGAAGCACAGATACGCAGTATTTT
17,TRBD1,.,TRBV4-1,TRBJ2-7,CASSQVVRTGESYEQYF,TGCGCCAGCAGCCAAGTGGTCCGGACAGGGGAATCCTACGAGCAGTACTTC
14,.,.,TRBV14,TRBJ1-4,CASSQWTVAEKLFF,TGTGCCAGCAGCCAATGGACTGTTGCTGAAAAACTGTTTTTT
14,TRBD1,.,TRBV29-1,TRBJ1-3,CSVEDPDRGDTIYF,TGCAGCGTTGAAGATCCGGACAGGGGGGACACCATATATTTT
18,.,once,TRBV5-5,TRBJ1-1,CASSLAGRDYQLNTEAFF,TGTGCCAGCAGCTTGGCAGGACGGGACTACCAACTTAACACTGAAGCTTTCTTT
17,TRBD2,.,TRBV3-1/TRBV3-2,TRBJ2-5,CASSQDVGLANRETQYF,TGTGCCAGCAGCCAAGATGTGGGACTAGCGAATCGTGAGACCCAGTACTTC
14,TRBD1,.,TRBV3-1/TRBV3-2,TRBJ1-1,CASSQWDRDAEAFF,TGTGCCAGCAGCCAATGGGACAGGGATGCTGAAGCTTTCTTT
16,TRBD2,few,TRBV13,TRBJ2-5,CASSTTSGGPGETQYF,TGTGCCAGCAGCACGACTAGCGGGGGGCCCGGAGAGACCCAGTACTTC
17,.,.,TRBV7-9,TRBJ2-1,CASSYVRGATSDNEQFF,TGTGCCAGCAGCTACGTTCGTGGAGCCACTTCGGACAATGAGCAGTTCTTC
14,TRBD1,.,TRBV7-6,TRBJ1-1,CASSLTGENTEAFF,TGTGCCAGCAGCTTAACAGGGGAGAACACTGAAGCTTTCTTT
14,.,.,TRBV7-2,TRBJ1-5,CASSLHPGGQPQHF,TGTGCCAGCAGCTTACACCCAGGAGGTCAGCCCCAGCATTTT
17,.,.,TRBV7-9,TRBJ1-3,CASSLDPWGGPGNTIYF,TGTGCCAGCAGCTTAGACCCCTGGGGAGGGCCCGGAAACACCATATATTTT
14,TRBD2,.,TRBV7-9,TRBJ2-7,CASSPMGLVDEQYF,TGTGCCAGCAGTCCCATGGGACTAGTGGACGAGCAGTACTTC